Listed here is a single TCR beta chain. This record comes from a study of cytotoxic CD8 clonotypes in ibrutinib-treated CLL. Study at large: Among the samples, the mean was about 270,000 productive templates and some 94,000 productive rearrangements.

TCRdb's copy holds only in-frame clones and misses some; the assay was immunoSEQ multiplex PCR. The table shows roughly 200,000 clones, with about 75% occurring only once. Sample: PBMCs, taken after 12 months of ibrutinib treatment. The TCR comes from a human donor with chronic lymphocytic leukemia.

CDR3 sequence (DNA): TGTGCCAGCTCACCATCTTCTGGGAATGAGCAGTTCTTC. Translating it yields CASSPSSGNEQFF. V gene TRBV18 combines with J gene TRBJ2-1, with D uncertain. The ends were cut back, 2 bases at V and 7 bases at J, with 9 bases in the middle. The V gene's germline CDR1 is KGHSH and CDR2 LQKENI. This CDR3 spans 13 amino acids.